The rows below give T cell receptor beta chains drawn from one sample of a study of blood T cell repertoires in COVID-19. The repertoire was sequenced with immunoSEQ multiplex PCR; TCRdb's copy has only in-frame clones and lacks some. Of some 93,000 clones listed, roughly 90% are singletons. Sample: peripheral blood. The receptors derive from a woman over 75 with acute or convalescent COVID-19. The CDR3 runs from the conserved cysteine through the conserved F or W. The D gene is left open where the match is weak. Size values are once, few and many counts, or a class for expanded clones, and some rows have none.

abundance: .
v_gene: TRBV28
d_gene: .
j_gene: TRBJ1-5
CDR3aa: CASLVGDSNQPQHF
CDR3nt: TGTGCCAGCCTGGTCGGGGATAGCAATCAGCCCCAGCATTTT

abundance: .
v_gene: TRBV19
d_gene: .
j_gene: TRBJ2-7
CDR3aa: CASSIDPGPGLKEQYF
CDR3nt: TGTGCCAGTAGTATAGATCCAGGGCCGGGACTGAAAGAGCAGTACTTC

abundance: .
v_gene: TRBV5-1
d_gene: .
j_gene: TRBJ1-1
CDR3aa: CASSLVTTNTEAFF
CDR3nt: TGCGCCAGCAGCTTGGTTACAACGAACACTGAAGCTTTCTTT

abundance: .
v_gene: TRBV18
d_gene: TRBD1
j_gene: TRBJ1-4
CDR3aa: CASSKKGQGLEKLFF
CDR3nt: TGTGCCAGCTCAAAAAAGGGACAGGGACTTGAAAAACTGTTTTTT

abundance: .
v_gene: TRBV19
d_gene: .
j_gene: TRBJ2-5
CDR3aa: CASRAGQETQYF
CDR3nt: TGTGCCAGTAGGGCAGGGCAAGAGACCCAGTACTTC

abundance: .
v_gene: TRBV27
d_gene: TRBD1
j_gene: TRBJ1-4
CDR3aa: CASSLRGLEKLFF
CDR3nt: TGTGCCAGCAGTTTAAGGGGGCTCGAAAAACTGTTTTTT

abundance: .
v_gene: TRBV7-9
d_gene: TRBD1
j_gene: TRBJ1-2
CDR3aa: CASSLGDRRTNYGYTF
CDR3nt: TGTGCCAGCAGCTTAGGGGACAGGCGGACTAACTATGGCTACACCTTC

abundance: .
v_gene: TRBV7-9
d_gene: TRBD1
j_gene: TRBJ1-1
CDR3aa: CASSLTGATEAFF
CDR3nt: TGTGCCAGCAGCTTAACAGGGGCCACTGAAGCTTTCTTT

abundance: .
v_gene: TRBV6-5
d_gene: .
j_gene: TRBJ1-3
CDR3aa: CASSYSGTSHTIYF
CDR3nt: TGTGCCAGCAGTTACTCCGGGACATCCCACACCATATATTTT

abundance: .
v_gene: TRBV19
d_gene: .
j_gene: TRBJ2-7
CDR3aa: CASSMEGAANEQYF
CDR3nt: TGTGCCAGTAGTATGGAGGGAGCGGCCAACGAGCAGTACTTC

abundance: .
v_gene: TRBV24-1
d_gene: .
j_gene: TRBJ2-1
CDR3aa: CATSDSNPGFEFF
CDR3nt: TGTGCCACCAGTGATTCGAACCCCGGGTTTGAGTTCTTC

abundance: .
v_gene: TRBV29-1
d_gene: .
j_gene: TRBJ1-1
CDR3aa: CSVIIGGDTEAFF
CDR3nt: TGCAGCGTTATCATAGGCGGGGACACTGAAGCTTTCTTT

abundance: .
v_gene: TRBV14
d_gene: .
j_gene: TRBJ1-2
CDR3aa: CASSPGAGNYGYTF
CDR3nt: TGTGCCAGCAGCCCCGGGGCGGGGAACTATGGCTACACCTTC

abundance: few
v_gene: TRBV5-1
d_gene: TRBD2
j_gene: TRBJ2-3
CDR3aa: CASGRGGTSTDTQYF
CDR3nt: TGCGCCAGCGGCCGGGGGGGGACGAGCACAGATACGCAGTATTTT

abundance: .
v_gene: TRBV2
d_gene: TRBD2
j_gene: TRBJ2-5
CDR3aa: CASSSTSGGKGTQYF
CDR3nt: TGTGCCAGCAGTTCGACTAGCGGGGGCAAGGGGACCCAGTACTTC

abundance: few
v_gene: TRBV18
d_gene: TRBD2
j_gene: TRBJ2-1
CDR3aa: CASSPTSGGWYEQFF
CDR3nt: TGTGCCAGCTCACCTACTAGCGGTGGTTGGTATGAGCAGTTCTTC

abundance: .
v_gene: TRBV12-3/TRBV12-4
d_gene: TRBD1
j_gene: TRBJ2-7
CDR3aa: CASKGQDYYEQYF
CDR3nt: TGTGCCAGCAAGGGACAGGACTACTACGAGCAGTACTTC

abundance: .
v_gene: TRBV7-6
d_gene: TRBD1
j_gene: TRBJ2-5
CDR3aa: CASSLGTGGPETQYF
CDR3nt: TGTGCCAGCAGCTTAGGGACAGGGGGCCCGGAGACCCAGTACTTC

abundance: .
v_gene: TRBV7-6
d_gene: .
j_gene: TRBJ1-4
CDR3aa: CASSFPAGGNEKLFF
CDR3nt: TGTGCCAGCAGCTTCCCCGCTGGGGGGAATGAAAAACTGTTTTTT

abundance: once
v_gene: TRBV23-1
d_gene: TRBD1
j_gene: TRBJ1-1
CDR3aa: CASSRPDRRTEAFF
CDR3nt: TGCGCCAGCAGTCGACCGGACAGGCGCACTGAAGCTTTCTTT

abundance: .
v_gene: TRBV5-1
d_gene: .
j_gene: TRBJ1-1
CDR3aa: CASSFSGVMNTEAFF
CDR3nt: TGCGCCAGCAGTTTCTCAGGGGTCATGAACACTGAAGCTTTCTTT

abundance: .
v_gene: TRBV3-1/TRBV3-2
d_gene: TRBD1
j_gene: TRBJ1-2
CDR3aa: CASSKWDRDYGYTF
CDR3nt: TGTGCCAGCAGCAAATGGGACAGGGACTATGGCTACACCTTC

abundance: .
v_gene: TRBV5-4
d_gene: .
j_gene: TRBJ2-5
CDR3aa: CASSQQDPWTQYF
CDR3nt: TGTGCCAGCAGCCAACAGGATCCGTGGACCCAGTACTTC

abundance: .
v_gene: TRBV21-1
d_gene: .
j_gene: TRBJ1-5
CDR3aa: CASSGRADDQPQHF
CDR3nt: TGTGCCAGCAGCGGCAGGGCGGATGATCAGCCCCAGCATTTT

abundance: .
v_gene: TRBV3-1/TRBV3-2
d_gene: .
j_gene: TRBJ2-2
CDR3aa: CASSHRLASAGELFF
CDR3nt: TGTGCCAGCAGCCACCGGCTAGCGTCGGCCGGGGAGCTGTTTTTT

abundance: .
v_gene: TRBV19
d_gene: .
j_gene: TRBJ2-3
CDR3aa: CASGRQLGTQYF
CDR3nt: TGTGCCAGTGGGAGGCAGTTAGGCACGCAGTATTTT

abundance: few
v_gene: TRBV21-1
d_gene: .
j_gene: TRBJ2-7
CDR3aa: CASSGPQGRDEQYF
CDR3nt: TGTGCCAGCAGCGGACCACAGGGACGAGACGAGCAGTACTTC

abundance: .
v_gene: TRBV9
d_gene: .
j_gene: TRBJ2-3
CDR3aa: CASSARGAGATDTQYF
CDR3nt: TGTGCCAGCAGCGCCCGGGGGGCGGGGGCCACAGATACGCAGTATTTT

abundance: .
v_gene: TRBV3-1/TRBV3-2
d_gene: TRBD1
j_gene: TRBJ1-2
CDR3aa: CASSLSTGGVGYGYTF
CDR3nt: TGTGCCAGCAGCCTTTCGACAGGGGGAGTCGGCTATGGCTACACCTTC

abundance: .
v_gene: TRBV5-6
d_gene: .
j_gene: TRBJ1-1
CDR3aa: CASSPIGGSGWTEAFF
CDR3nt: TGTGCCAGCAGCCCAATCGGGGGGAGCGGTTGGACTGAAGCTTTCTTT

abundance: .
v_gene: TRBV28
d_gene: .
j_gene: TRBJ1-4
CDR3aa: CASSLRTEKLFF
CDR3nt: TGTGCCAGCAGTTTAAGGACAGAAAAACTGTTTTTT

abundance: .
v_gene: TRBV5-1
d_gene: .
j_gene: TRBJ2-5
CDR3aa: CASSLGGQSETQYF
CDR3nt: TGCGCCAGCAGCCTAGGTGGACAGTCGGAGACCCAGTACTTC

abundance: .
v_gene: TRBV27
d_gene: TRBD2
j_gene: TRBJ2-1
CDR3aa: CASSLGGGNEQFF
CDR3nt: TGTGCCAGCAGTTTGGGGGGGGGAAATGAGCAGTTCTTC

abundance: .
v_gene: TRBV24-1
d_gene: .
j_gene: TRBJ1-2
CDR3aa: CATSVDPSYGYTF
CDR3nt: TGTGCCACCAGTGTAGACCCTAGCTATGGCTACACCTTC

abundance: .
v_gene: TRBV14
d_gene: .
j_gene: TRBJ2-7
CDR3aa: CASSHVQASSYEQYF
CDR3nt: TGTGCCAGCAGCCATGTCCAGGCCTCCTCCTACGAGCAGTACTTC

abundance: .
v_gene: TRBV11-3
d_gene: .
j_gene: TRBJ2-3
CDR3aa: CASSPPYGGAIPDTQYF
CDR3nt: TGTGCCAGCAGCCCTCCTTATGGGGGGGCAATTCCAGATACGCAGTATTTT

abundance: .
v_gene: TRBV5-1
d_gene: .
j_gene: TRBJ1-4
CDR3aa: CASSPAGRRTEKLFF
CDR3nt: TGCGCCAGCAGCCCGGCGGGGCGAAGGACTGAAAAACTGTTTTTT

abundance: .
v_gene: TRBV4-1
d_gene: .
j_gene: TRBJ2-1
CDR3aa: CASSPTGSYNEQFF
CDR3nt: TGCGCCAGCAGCCCAACGGGAAGTTACAATGAGCAGTTCTTC

abundance: few
v_gene: TRBV18
d_gene: .
j_gene: TRBJ1-2
CDR3aa: CASSNRDVGYTF
CDR3nt: TGTGCCAGCTCAAACAGGGATGTCGGCTACACCTTC